Below, 6 T cell receptor beta chains from the same sample are listed, as sequenced in a study of response to subunit inactivated influenza vaccine. Each CDR3 protein is one row after TCRdb ran MiXCR on the RT-PCR reads. The repertoire includes about 180,000 distinct CDR3 sequences, approximately 9.2% of them detected once, and under 13% sits in the top ten. Specimen: non-naive T cells sorted from PBMCs, collected on the day of vaccination. These receptors originate from a man aged 45-65 years who received an inactivated influenza vaccine.

The chain uses TRBV20-1 and TRBJ1-6; D gene unclear. With 1 base removed from V and 7 bases from J, the gap between germline ends came to 8 bases. CDR1 DFQATT and CDR2 SNEGSKA come from the germline V gene (reference sequence). The CDR3 extends over 13 amino acids. CDR3 coding DNA: TGCAGTGCTAGAGTCTCAGTGAATTCACCCCTCCACTTT. It translates to CSARVSVNSPLHF.

This clonotype was detected only a few times. J is TRBJ2-7 and V is TRBV6-1; weak D call: TRBD1 (6 bases). In germline, CDR1 is MNHNS, CDR2 SASEGT. CDR3 length: 15 residues. V was pared by 6 bases and J by 7 bases, with 22 bases between. In nucleotides, the CDR3 is TGTGCCAGCAGCCCGACAGGAACCTCGACGGGAGAGCAGTACTTC. This encodes CASSPTGTSTGEQYF.

This clonotype was counted a few times. As DNA, the CDR3 is TGCGCCAGCGGCCTCTTCCCAGCGGGGGAGACCCAGTACTTC. It is translated as CASGLFPAGETQYF. V gene TRBV4-1 combines with J gene TRBJ2-5; 7 nucleotides agree with TRBD2. With V trimmed by 8 bases and J by 5 bases, 11 bases remained unmatched. Germline V CDR1 and CDR2: MGHRA, YSYEKL. The CDR3 has 14 amino acids.

About this clonotype: It may be a read error: a sequence one base away is much more abundant. The rearrangement joins TRBV20-1 to TRBJ1-5; tentative D call: TRBD1 (5 bases). The V end was cut by 7 bases, the J end by 1 base, with 20 bases between. The CDR3 runs to 16 residues. Germline lookup yields CDR1 DFQATT and CDR2 SNEGSKA (reference sequence). Here the CDR3 DNA reads TGCAGTGATAGGCCGGCAGGGCTGTTGAGCAATCAGCCCCAGCATTTT. This sequence encodes CSDRPAGLLSNQPQHF.

A word on this clonotype: A much larger clone lies a single base off, so this may be a read error. This CDR3 is CASRRDLYNEHFF. The DNA for the CDR3 is TGTGCCAGCAGGAGGGATTTGTACAATGAGCACTTCTTC. The chain carries TRBV12-3 or TRBV12-4 and TRBJ2-1, with D tentatively TRBD2 (5 bases). This CDR3 has 13 residues.

This clonotype was seen more than once but under ten times. The chain has TRBV2 and TRBJ2-1, with TRBD2 identical over 12 bases. Trimming cost V 5 bases and J 12 bases; bases outside gene matches: 11. Germline V gives CDR1 SNHLY, CDR2 FYNNEI. The CDR3 extends over 15 amino acids. Here the CDR3 DNA reads TGTGCCAGCAGTAAGGGACTAGCGGGCTATGAGTCGCAGTTCTTC. It specifies CASSKGLAGYESQFF.